This T cell receptor (beta chain) was found in a study of molecular identifiers for immune sequencing clone quantification. The CMV-specific cells were pp65 482-490 streptamer-stained and enriched using anti-phycoerythrin magnetic microbeads. Researchers made two CMVpp65-specific effector CD8 libraries out of around 20,000 and 200,000 sorted cells and used 30% RNA. Sorted cells were live, dump-negative, streptamer+ CD45RA+CCR7-CD27-IL7Rlo effectors. Previously published methods and listed TCR primers were used for the bulk TCR libraries. MiXCR, run by TCRdb on the PCR reads, gives a single entry per CDR3 protein. Its table records dozens of distinct CDR3 sequences. The CDR3 is 16 amino acids. CDR1 is MNHEY and CDR2 is SVGAGI in the germline V gene. V was trimmed by 5 bases and J by 1 base, leaving 17 bases between them. Findings and caveats of the study: Clones above 20 RNA copies contained over 98% of effector molecules and under 1% of naive molecules. What these CMV-specific effector cells reflect is infection-driven expansion, and they originated from CMV-seropositive donors.

There are a few counts of this clonotype. The sequence derives from a human donor in good health. Some libraries in this study had Jurkat cell RNA spiked in. The genes are TRBV6-5 and TRBJ1-2; tentative D call: TRBD1 (5 bases). The material sequenced was CMV-specific effector CD8+ T cells from blood (PBMCs), not recorded whether cultured. Noted subset: CMVpp65 epitope streptamer+ CD45RA+CCR7-CD27-IL7Rlo effector CD8 T cells. The CDR3 is CASSPVTGTGNYGYTF. CDR3 sequence (DNA): TGTGCCAGCAGTCCGGTCACGGGGACCGGTAACTATGGCTACACCTTC.